These T cell receptor beta chains were read from a single sample in a study of CD8 T cells in ankylosing spondylitis. TCRdb used MiXCR to reprocess the 5' RACE reads, holding one entry per CDR3 protein. The table records 350,000 to 450,000 distinct CDR3 sequences, roughly 22% of them present only once. Sequenced input: blood, either unsorted or a sorted T cell fraction (not recorded which). The receptors derive from a male donor with ankylosing spondylitis or in good health (not recorded which). The CDR3 runs from the conserved cysteine through the conserved F or W. D genes are given only for firm matches.

CDR3aa: CASSRTSGGAYQETQYF
d_gene: TRBD2
j_gene: TRBJ2-5
v_gene: TRBV12-3/TRBV12-4

CDR3aa: CASNGHYSYEQYF
d_gene: .
j_gene: TRBJ2-7
v_gene: TRBV5-6

CDR3aa: CASSKGQDNQPQHF
d_gene: TRBD1
j_gene: TRBJ1-5
v_gene: TRBV19

CDR3aa: CASSLGAFSNQPQHF
d_gene: .
j_gene: TRBJ1-5
v_gene: TRBV5-5

CDR3aa: CASSLFSASTDTQYF
d_gene: .
j_gene: TRBJ2-3
v_gene: TRBV7-3

CDR3aa: CASSLTQGEGVRSYNEQFF
d_gene: .
j_gene: TRBJ2-1
v_gene: TRBV18

CDR3aa: CASSFGGLVEHEQYF
d_gene: TRBD2
j_gene: TRBJ2-7
v_gene: TRBV11-2

CDR3aa: CASSEGGNYGYTF
d_gene: .
j_gene: TRBJ1-2
v_gene: TRBV6-1

CDR3aa: CASSLVTGLDEQYF
d_gene: .
j_gene: TRBJ2-7
v_gene: TRBV7-9

CDR3aa: CASSFRLAGANSYEQYF
d_gene: TRBD2
j_gene: TRBJ2-7
v_gene: TRBV7-9

CDR3aa: CASSLVPGVQETQYF
d_gene: .
j_gene: TRBJ2-5
v_gene: TRBV7-8

CDR3aa: CASSSWDSAAYEQYF
d_gene: TRBD1
j_gene: TRBJ2-7
v_gene: TRBV11-2

CDR3aa: CSVENLGTGEDYTF
d_gene: TRBD1
j_gene: TRBJ1-2
v_gene: TRBV29-1

CDR3aa: CSANRDRGPYEQYF
d_gene: TRBD1
j_gene: TRBJ2-7
v_gene: TRBV20-1

CDR3aa: CASMGGGAEKLFF
d_gene: .
j_gene: TRBJ1-4
v_gene: TRBV21-1

CDR3aa: CASSQDMGRGYTF
d_gene: .
j_gene: TRBJ1-2
v_gene: TRBV4-1

CDR3aa: CASSGQNEQFF
d_gene: .
j_gene: TRBJ2-1
v_gene: TRBV5-1

CDR3aa: CASTAGGEYNEQFF
d_gene: .
j_gene: TRBJ2-1
v_gene: TRBV12-3/TRBV12-4

CDR3aa: CSVQGQGSSYEQYF
d_gene: TRBD1
j_gene: TRBJ2-7
v_gene: TRBV29-1

CDR3aa: CSVEDSDGGNEQFF
d_gene: TRBD2
j_gene: TRBJ2-1
v_gene: TRBV29-1

CDR3aa: CASSPYRGVGEQYF
d_gene: TRBD1
j_gene: TRBJ2-7
v_gene: TRBV7-2

CDR3aa: CASSEQRIPYEQYF
d_gene: .
j_gene: TRBJ2-7
v_gene: TRBV2

CDR3aa: CASRTTASNQPQHF
d_gene: .
j_gene: TRBJ1-5
v_gene: TRBV12-3/TRBV12-4

CDR3aa: CASSVASGGNEQFF
d_gene: TRBD2
j_gene: TRBJ2-1
v_gene: TRBV12-3/TRBV12-4

CDR3aa: CASSWAGTHSYEQYF
d_gene: .
j_gene: TRBJ2-7
v_gene: TRBV5-1

CDR3aa: CASTEGTVEAFF
d_gene: TRBD1
j_gene: TRBJ1-1
v_gene: TRBV2

CDR3aa: CASSLFDPSYEQYF
d_gene: .
j_gene: TRBJ2-7
v_gene: TRBV7-2

CDR3aa: CASAQVTVYEQYF
d_gene: .
j_gene: TRBJ2-7
v_gene: TRBV7-8

CDR3aa: CSVVTGFGEQYF
d_gene: .
j_gene: TRBJ2-7
v_gene: TRBV29-1

CDR3aa: CSVEDISASWRGNEQFF
d_gene: .
j_gene: TRBJ2-1
v_gene: TRBV29-1

CDR3aa: CASRATGSTEAFF
d_gene: .
j_gene: TRBJ1-1
v_gene: TRBV7-9

CDR3aa: CASSPGGGRAYEQYF
d_gene: TRBD2
j_gene: TRBJ2-7
v_gene: TRBV6-1

CDR3aa: CASSSTTGGEQYF
d_gene: TRBD1
j_gene: TRBJ2-7
v_gene: TRBV12-3/TRBV12-4

CDR3aa: CASSVNEFREQYF
d_gene: .
j_gene: TRBJ2-7
v_gene: TRBV9

CDR3aa: CASSLYNQETQYF
d_gene: .
j_gene: TRBJ2-5
v_gene: TRBV5-6

CDR3aa: CASSLNRLSGTFYEQYF
d_gene: .
j_gene: TRBJ2-7
v_gene: TRBV5-5

CDR3aa: CASSPPGQAYNEQFF
d_gene: TRBD1
j_gene: TRBJ2-1
v_gene: TRBV10-2

CDR3aa: CASSNRLAGGSPDTQYF
d_gene: TRBD2
j_gene: TRBJ2-3
v_gene: TRBV5-1

CDR3aa: CASRYQGQINYEQYF
d_gene: .
j_gene: TRBJ2-7
v_gene: TRBV5-5

CDR3aa: CASRPPGQIETQYF
d_gene: .
j_gene: TRBJ2-5
v_gene: TRBV28

CDR3aa: CASSVEGLAGEQYF
d_gene: TRBD2
j_gene: TRBJ2-7
v_gene: TRBV9

CDR3aa: CASSEYRTTSGLTDTQYF
d_gene: TRBD2
j_gene: TRBJ2-3
v_gene: TRBV25-1

CDR3aa: CSVDGPYNEQFF
d_gene: .
j_gene: TRBJ2-1
v_gene: TRBV29-1

CDR3aa: CASSGPIYEQYF
d_gene: .
j_gene: TRBJ2-7
v_gene: TRBV2

CDR3aa: CATSEVADNEQFF
d_gene: .
j_gene: TRBJ2-1
v_gene: TRBV24-1

CDR3aa: CSVEDLVESSYNEQFF
d_gene: .
j_gene: TRBJ2-1
v_gene: TRBV29-1

CDR3aa: CASRGTGGHEQYF
d_gene: TRBD1
j_gene: TRBJ2-7
v_gene: TRBV3-1

CDR3aa: CASSDLAGEFSNEQFF
d_gene: TRBD2
j_gene: TRBJ2-1
v_gene: TRBV25-1